The 15 T cell receptor beta chains reported below all come from one sample, sequenced in a study of blood T cell repertoires in COVID-19. Libraries were prepared by immunoSEQ multiplex PCR; TCRdb keeps only in-frame clonotypes and omits some of them. The sample yields a few hundred thousand clones, approximately 85% seen once. Sequencing was performed on peripheral blood. The receptors were gathered from a woman in her seventies with COVID-19, enrolled during active disease.

The V call is TRBV5-1, the J call TRBJ1-2; 10 nucleotides agree with TRBD1. The CDR3 spans 17 residues. Per germline, CDR1 SGHRS and CDR2 YFSETQ. The V gene end was trimmed by 4 bases and the J gene end by 2 bases; junction bases not matched to a gene: 11. The CDR3 loop reads CASSLGLLGQGNYGYTF. The CDR3, as DNA: TGCGCCAGCAGCCTTGGGCTTTTGGGACAGGGGAACTATGGCTACACCTTC.

This chain joins TRBV6-2 or TRBV6-3 and TRBJ1-5, with TRBD1 matching 9 bases. Trimming removed 6 bases from V and 2 bases from J; junction bases left unmatched: 11. The germline gives CDR1 MNHEY, CDR2 SVGEGT. The CDR3 contains 17 residues. The CDR3 bases are TGTGCCAGCAGCCCGCCACAGGGGGCGCAAGGCAATCAGCCCCAGCATTTT. Translating it yields CASSPPQGAQGNQPQHF.

The chain combines TRBV7-9 with TRBJ1-5, with D possibly TRBD1 on 5 matching bases. The CDR3 consists of 17 residues. Deletions cut 5 bases from V and 0 bases from J, with 17 bases between. The germline gives CDR1 SEHNR, CDR2 FQNEAQ (reference sequence). CDR3 loop: CASSPLGGGSSNQPQHF. The CDR3 DNA sequence: TGTGCCAGCAGCCCCCTGGGGGGGGGATCTAGCAATCAGCCCCAGCATTTT. The complete variable domain, with remaining parts taken from reference TRBV7-9 and TRBJ1-5, reads DTGVSQNPRHKITKRGQNVTFRCDPISEHNRLYWYRQTLGQGPEFLTYFQNEAQLEKSRLLSDRFSAERPKGSFSTLEIQRTEQGDSAMYLCASSPLGGGSSNQPQHFGDGTRLSIL.

The rearrangement joins TRBV7-3 to TRBJ2-6, with 10 positions matching TRBD1. Losses at the gene ends were 6 bases for V and 0 bases for J; bases not matched to a gene: 5. The germline V gene has CDR1 SGHTA and CDR2 FQGTGA. CDR3 size: 17 residues. The CDR3 reads CASRPTGGNSGANVLTF. DNA of the CDR3: TGTGCCAGCAGGCCGACAGGGGGCAACTCTGGGGCCAACGTCCTGACTTTC. Full variable domain (missing parts from reference TRBV7-3 and TRBJ2-6): GAGVSQTPSNKVTEKGKYVELRCDPISGHTALYWYRQSLGQGPEFLIYFQGTGAADDSGLPNDRFFAVRPEGSVSTLKIQRTERGDSAVYLCASRPTGGNSGANVLTFGAGSRLTVL.

The J gene is TRBJ1-1, the V gene TRBV6-2 or TRBV6-3; TRBD1 matches at 7 bases. V lost 5 bases to trimming and J lost 11 bases; unmatched junction nucleotides: 8. This CDR3 spans 12 amino acids. Germline lookup yields CDR1 MNHEY and CDR2 SVGEGT. CDR3 loop: CASSLPTGRAFF. Written as DNA, the CDR3 is TGTGCCAGCAGTCTACCGACAGGGAGGGCTTTCTTT.

The chain combines TRBV2 with TRBJ2-5; D gene ambiguous. CDR1 SNHLY and CDR2 FYNNEI come from the germline V gene. This CDR3 is 12 amino acids long. The germline V and J ends were trimmed by 6 bases and 2 bases, with 7 bases remaining between them. DNA of the CDR3: TGTGCCAGCAGACCACAACAAGAGACCCAGTACTTC. Protein sequence: CASRPQQETQYF.

This chain connects TRBV6-5 to TRBJ2-7; 11 nucleotides match TRBD2. The V gene end was trimmed by 10 bases and the J gene end by 3 bases; junction bases not matched to a gene: 8. Per germline, CDR1 MNHEY and CDR2 SVGAGI. The CDR3 is made up of 14 amino acids. This chain's CDR3 is CATKTSGGLYEQYF. CDR3 sequence (DNA): TGTGCCACAAAAACTAGCGGGGGACTCTACGAGCAGTACTTC.

V is TRBV3-1 (or the pseudogene TRBV3-2) and J is TRBJ1-2, with a tentative D call TRBD1 (5 bases). Germline CDR1 and CDR2: LGHDT and YNNKEL (reference sequence). Trimming took 3 bases from V and 8 from J, leaving 10 bases between them. CDR3 size: 12 residues. CDR3 coding DNA: TGTGCCAGCAGCCAGGGGCTGGGAGGCTACACCTTC. Translation: CASSQGLGGYTF.

The chain employs TRBV15 and TRBJ1-1; perhaps TRBD1 as D (5 bases). The CDR3 totals 15 residues. V was shortened by 3 bases and J by 0 bases, with 11 bases between the two germline ends. Germline values: CDR1 LNHNV, CDR2 YYDKDF (reference sequence). The CDR3 nucleotides are TGTGCCACCAGCAGCTCGGGACTTTTGAACACTGAAGCTTTCTTT. Residues: CATSSSGLLNTEAFF. The full variable domain, completed using reference TRBV15 and TRBJ1-1, is DAMVIQNPRYQVTQFGKPVTLSCSQTLNHNVMYWYQQKSSQAPKLLFHYYDKDFNNEADTPDNFQSRRPNTSFCFLDIRSPGLGDTAMYLCATSSSGLLNTEAFFGQGTRLTVV.

This rearrangement joins TRBV10-3 to TRBJ1-5; TRBD1 matches 10 bases. J lost 8 bases, V lost 6 bases, and 7 bases had no gene match. The V gene's germline CDR1 is ENHRY and CDR2 SYGVKD. This CDR3 comprises 14 residues. The CDR3, as DNA: TGTGCCATCAGCCCGGGACAGGGGTTGGAGCCCCAGCATTTT. The encoded protein is CAISPGQGLEPQHF.

The rearrangement uses TRBV5-1 and TRBJ2-3, with D possibly matching TRBD1 (6 bases). Germline-derived CDR1 and CDR2 are SGHRS and YFSETQ. The ends were cut back, 0 bases at V and 5 bases at J, with 10 bases in the middle. There are 14 residues in the CDR3. The DNA of the CDR3 is TGCGCCAGCAGCTTGGATCAGGGGATAGATACGCAGTATTTT. As protein: CASSLDQGIDTQYF.

This chain joins TRBV14 and TRBJ2-3, with D possibly matching TRBD1 (5 bases). CDR1 and CDR2 from the germline V gene are SGHDN and FVKESK. The CDR3 has 16 residues. The V and J ends lost 0 bases and 1 base respectively, with 11 bases between them. The CDR3 DNA is TGTGCCAGCAGCCAAGATTTCCTAGGGGGCACAGATACGCAGTATTTT. Translation: CASSQDFLGGTDTQYF.

The rearrangement joins TRBV9 to TRBJ1-6, with a tentative D call TRBD1 (5 bases). CDR1 and CDR2 from the germline V gene are SGDLS and YYNGEE. Trimming stripped 10 bases from V and 8 bases from J, with 34 bases between. This CDR3 is built from 19 residues. This CDR3 reads CAGRKPAMWGRQGDSPLHF. CDR3 in DNA: TGTGCCGGCCGAAAGCCTGCGATGTGGGGAAGGCAGGGTGATTCACCCCTCCACTTT.

The chain joins TRBV19 to TRBJ2-3; D is uncertain. CDR3 length: 15 residues. V gave up 4 bases and J gave up 2 bases, with 13 bases separating them. Germline V gives CDR1 LNHDA, CDR2 SQIVND (reference sequence). The CDR3 here is CASSRRGDDTDTQYF. In nucleotides, the CDR3 is TGTGCCAGTAGTAGACGCGGAGACGACACAGATACGCAGTATTTT.

The chain combines TRBV19 with TRBJ2-3, with 8 bases fitting TRBD1. The CDR3 is 15 residues long. V shed 6 bases, J shed 1 base, and the junction held 6 bases outside the gene matches. Germline values: CDR1 LNHDA, CDR2 SQIVND (reference sequence). The CDR3 DNA reads as TGTGCCAGTAGGAACAGGGGGTGGGGCACAGATACGCAGTATTTT. This gives the protein CASRNRGWGTDTQYF.